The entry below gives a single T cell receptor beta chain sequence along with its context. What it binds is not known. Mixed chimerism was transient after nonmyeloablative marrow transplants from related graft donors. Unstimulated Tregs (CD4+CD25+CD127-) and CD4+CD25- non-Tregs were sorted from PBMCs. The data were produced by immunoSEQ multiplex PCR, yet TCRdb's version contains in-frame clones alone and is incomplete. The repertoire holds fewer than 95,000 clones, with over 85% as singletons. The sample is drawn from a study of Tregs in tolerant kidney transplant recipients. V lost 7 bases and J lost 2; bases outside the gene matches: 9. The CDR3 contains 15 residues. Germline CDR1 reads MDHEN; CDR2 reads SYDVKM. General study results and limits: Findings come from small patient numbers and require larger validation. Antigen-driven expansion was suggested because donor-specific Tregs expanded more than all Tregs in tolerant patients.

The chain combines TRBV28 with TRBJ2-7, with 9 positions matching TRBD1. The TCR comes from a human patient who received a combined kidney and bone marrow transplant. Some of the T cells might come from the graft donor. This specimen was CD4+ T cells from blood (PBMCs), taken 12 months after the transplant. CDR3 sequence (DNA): TGTGCCAGCACCACTCCCGGGACAGGGACCTACGAGCAGTACTTC. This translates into CASTTPGTGTYEQYF.